These 10 T cell receptor beta chains originate from one sample sequenced in a study of response to subunit inactivated influenza vaccine. In TCRdb, the RT-PCR reads were re-called with MiXCR into one record per CDR3 protein. The sample includes about 800,000 distinct CDR3 sequences, 20% to 25% of them seen just once. Sequenced material: PBMCs from blood, taken more than 4 days after vaccination. The receptors shown here come from a man aged 50 to 59 who received an inactivated influenza vaccine.

The chain combines TRBV6-2 or TRBV6-3 with TRBJ1-5; D is perhaps TRBD1 (6 bases). The CDR3 runs to 13 residues. V shed 6 bases and J shed 7 bases, with 13 bases lying between them. The germline CDR1 and CDR2 sequences are MNHEY and SVGEGT. The CDR3 sequence: CASSPKGGQPQHF. The CDR3 nucleotides read TGTGCCAGCAGCCCAAAGGGGGGACAGCCCCAGCATTTT.

The chain combines TRBV18 with TRBJ2-1; 11 bases map to TRBD2. CDR1 KGHSH and CDR2 LQKENI come from the germline V gene. This CDR3 is built from 15 residues. V dropped 2 bases and J dropped 5; count of bases not matched to a gene: 2. CDR3 in DNA: TGTGCCAGCTCACCAAGGACTAGCGGGCACAATGAGCAGTTCTTC. Residues: CASSPRTSGHNEQFF.

Concerning this clonotype: Likely a read error: the CDR3 ends without its conserved phenylalanine or tryptophan. The chain employs TRBV4-3 and TRBJ2-1, with no clear D. Germline V lookup: CDR1 LGHNA, CDR2 YSLEER. The V end was cut by 0 bases, the J end by 9 bases, with 9 bases between. The CDR3 is made up of 13 amino acids. CDR3 sequence: CASSQDQDSEQFI. The DNA of the CDR3 is TGCGCCAGCAGCCAAGATCAGGATAGTGAGCAGTTCATC.

With regard to this clonotype: This sequence may be a read error, since a much larger clone differs from it by one base. V usage is TRBV9 and J usage is TRBJ2-3, with no clear D. Germline lookup yields CDR1 SGDLS and CDR2 YYNGEE. The germline V and J ends were trimmed by 0 bases and 5 bases, with 7 bases remaining between them. This CDR3 is 13 amino acids long. CDR3 in DNA: TGTGCCAGCAGCGTAGCTACGATAGATACGCAGTATTTT. The encoded protein is CASSVATIDTQYF.

The chain joins TRBV5-1 to TRBJ2-3; D might be TRBD2 (6 bases). CDR3 length equals 13 residues. V lost 7 bases, J lost 5 bases, and 14 bases lay in between. CDR1 SGHRS and CDR2 YFSETQ come from the germline V gene. The CDR3 sequence: CASLLDGGDTQYF. DNA of the CDR3: TGCGCCAGCCTCCTAGACGGGGGAGATACGCAGTATTTT.

CDR3 in amino acids: CSGIERGGETQYF. Here the CDR3 DNA reads TGCAGTGGAATTGAAAGAGGGGGAGAGACCCAGTACTTC. This chain uses TRBV20-1 with TRBJ2-5; TRBD1 might be the D (6 bases). The germline CDR1 and CDR2 sequences are DFQATT and SNEGSKA (reference sequence). V lost 7 bases and J 4 bases, leaving 16 bases between the germline ends. The CDR3 totals 13 residues.

This rearrangement joins TRBV6-5 to TRBJ2-7; the match to TRBD2 covers 8 bases. The V gene's germline CDR1 is MNHEY and CDR2 SVGAGI. The CDR3 runs to 15 residues. Trimming took 3 bases from V and 2 from J; bases not matched to a gene: 6. CDR3: CASSYSGTGPYEQYF. The CDR3 coding sequence is TGTGCCAGCAGTTATAGCGGGACGGGGCCCTACGAGCAGTACTTC.

This clonotype was picked up many times. The chain couples TRBV5-1 to TRBJ1-2, with no clear D. The CDR3 has 14 residues. The V gene lost 0 bases and the J gene lost 13 bases, with 19 bases spanning the gap. CDR1 SGHRS and CDR2 YFSETQ come from the germline V gene. The CDR3 nucleotides read TGCGCCAGCAGCTTGGATCCCGGGCTGCCGGATTTCACCTTC. This codes for CASSLDPGLPDFTF. The variable domain in full, completed from reference TRBV5-1 and TRBJ1-2, reads KAGVTQTPRYLIKTRGQQVTLSCSPISGHRSVSWYQQTPGQGLQFLFEYFSETQRNKGNFPGRFSGRQFSNSRSEMNVSTLELGDSALYLCASSLDPGLPDFTFGSGTRLTVV.

This clonotype has only a few counts. J is TRBJ2-5 and V is TRBV4-1; D possibly corresponds to TRBD2 (5 bases). Looked up from germline, CDR1 is MGHRA and CDR2 is YSYEKL. The CDR3 sequence is 16 residues long. With 1 base removed from V and 5 bases from J, the gap between germline ends came to 17 bases. The chain's CDR3 is CASSQVGIPTGETQYF. The CDR3 DNA is TGCGCCAGCAGCCAAGTTGGTATACCAACGGGGGAGACCCAGTACTTC.

The CDR3 here is CASRKGTSGYNEQFF. The DNA for the CDR3 is TGTGCCAGCAGAAAAGGGACTAGCGGCTACAATGAGCAGTTCTTC. The chain employs TRBV9 and TRBJ2-1; 11 positions match TRBD2. Losses at the gene ends were 5 bases for V and 3 bases for J; bases not matched to a gene: 4. Germline V CDR1 and CDR2: SGDLS, YYNGEE. This CDR3 contains 15 residues.